The clone carrying this T cell receptor beta chain appeared a few times. Its cognate antigen is unknown. The CDR3 is 14 amino acids. The V and J ends lost 2 bases and 3 bases respectively, with 8 bases between them. CDR1 and CDR2 from the germline V gene are KGHSH and LQKENI. Stated time point: patch test 2, 6 weeks after DPC sensitization. Stated treatment: therapeutic diphenylcyclopropenone sensitization with weekly scalp DPC. The sample comes from a study of human T cells and chemical hapten exposure. Points from the study as a whole: Expanded TCRs created a significantly greater count of big CDR3 similarity clusters than controls did.

Per the study methods: Per-sample TCR counts ranged from 23,224 to 690,600, median about 100,000. TCRdb used MiXCR to reprocess the RACE reads, holding one entry per CDR3 protein. TCRdb, not the authors, supplied the V and J calls. The data show roughly 100,000 distinct CDR3 sequences, about 9.6% seen once. This TCR was sampled from a woman aged 40 to 50 with alopecia areata. Some clones in this sample may be carry-over from other donors' samples. Sequenced here: whole blood, sampled in connection with sensitization to the hapten diphenylcyclopropenone (DPC). The chain recombines TRBV18 with TRBJ1-5; D not resolved. CDR3 in DNA: TGTGCCAGCTCACCAGGAGGGCACAATCAGCCCCAGCATTTT. Translated: CASSPGGHNQPQHF. Complete variable domain (other parts from reference TRBV18 and TRBJ1-5): NAGVMQNPRHLVRRRGQEARLRCSPMKGHSHVYWYRQLPEEGLKFMVYLQKENIIDESGMPKERFSAEFPKEGPSILRIQQVVRGDSAAYFCASSPGGHNQPQHFGDGTRLSIL.